The T cell receptor beta chain described here comes from a study of regulatory T cells in long-lasting Graves disease. Findings and caveats of the study: There was favoring of TRBV28, TRBJ1-2 and TRBJ2-5 in persistent disease.

For this clonotype: As yet, its antigen is unknown.

Time point in this sample: persistent/refractory GD, antithyroid drugs over 5 years with positive TRAb. PBMC-extracted RNA yielded the TCR library. The germline CDR1 and CDR2 sequences are LGHDT and YNNKEL (reference sequence). Trimming stripped 4 bases from V and 3 bases from J, with 15 bases between. The CDR3 runs 15 residues. Arm-PCR with iRepertoire HTBI primers amplified the CDR3 regions for these TCR beta libraries. TCRdb passed the multiplex PCR reads through MiXCR, listing each CDR3 protein once. The data hold 350,000 to 500,000 distinct CDR3 sequences, with around 23% observed a single time. The rearrangement links TRBV3-1 to TRBJ1-2; maybe TRBD1 (6 bases). The sample was peripheral blood mononuclear cells (PBMCs), taken when the disease was refractory, from a patient treated with antithyroid drugs. The TCR comes from a female donor with Graves disease. The CDR3 region has the DNA TGTGCCAGCAGCCCTTCCGGACAGTTGCACTATGGCTACACCTTC. Its protein is CASSPSGQLHYGYTF.